One and the same sample provided the 32 T cell receptor beta chains below, sequenced in a study of identical twins. MiXCR was run by TCRdb on the 5' RACE reads, yielding one entry per CDR3 protein. The sample yields around 450,000 distinct CDR3 sequences, over 12% seen once. The sample was also linked to a second study, of yellow fever vaccine responses in identical twins.

The sequenced sample was CD4+ T cells sorted from blood. Every receptor here comes from a woman under 30 in good health.

This clonotype was counted between two and nine times. The chain has TRBV19 and TRBJ2-1; 9 positions agree with TRBD2. With V trimmed by 1 base and J by 0 bases, 4 bases remained unmatched. CDR3 length: 17 amino acids. Germline V gives CDR1 LNHDA, CDR2 SQIVND (reference sequence). The CDR3: CASSIAGLASSYNEQFF. The CDR3 DNA is TGTGCCAGTAGTATAGCCGGACTAGCGAGCTCCTACAATGAGCAGTTCTTC. The full variable domain, its missing parts supplied by reference TRBV19 and TRBJ2-1, is DGGITQSPKYLFRKEGQNVTLSCEQNLNHDAMYWYRQDPGQGLRLIYYSQIVNDFQKGDIAEGYSVSREKKESFPLTVTSAQKNPTAFYLCASSIAGLASSYNEQFFGPGTRLTVL.

This clonotype was picked up many times. The chain joins TRBV12-3 or TRBV12-4 to TRBJ1-1; tentatively, D is TRBD1 (5 bases). Trimming removed 1 base from V and 3 bases from J, with 12 bases in between. The length of the CDR3 is 15 residues. The CDR3 sequence is CASSLGGRSYTEAFF. The CDR3 bases are TGTGCCAGCAGTTTAGGGGGACGGTCGTACACTGAAGCTTTCTTT.

The rearrangement uses TRBV7-2 and TRBJ2-5; TRBD1 might be the D (5 bases). The CDR3 covers 13 residues. Germline V gives CDR1 SGHTA, CDR2 FQGNSA. Between the trimmed V and J ends, which lost 5 bases and 5 bases, there was a span of 12 bases. As DNA, the CDR3 is TGTGCCAGCAGCCGACAGATGGGGGAGACCCAGTACTTC. This translates into CASSRQMGETQYF.

This clonotype occurred many times. The rearrangement uses TRBV6-1 and TRBJ1-6; 7 bases fit TRBD1. This CDR3 contains 14 residues. V was pared by 6 bases and J by 8 bases, with 7 bases of the junction left unmatched. Germline V CDR1 and CDR2: MNHNS, SASEGT. CDR3 in DNA: TGTGCCAGCAGACGACAGGGAGGTGATTCACCCCTCCACTTT. Its translation: CASRRQGGDSPLHF.

The chain links TRBV5-1 to TRBJ2-1, with 9 bases that match TRBD2. V lost 6 bases, J lost 3 bases, and 7 bases stayed unmatched. The CDR3 runs 15 residues. Per germline, CDR1 SGHRS and CDR2 YFSETQ. CDR3: CASTPGGGVYNEQFF. The CDR3 DNA reads as TGCGCCAGCACCCCTGGCGGGGGGGTCTACAATGAGCAGTTCTTC.

The V gene is TRBV7-2, the J gene TRBJ2-7; 8 bases match TRBD2. Germline V gene sequence: CDR1 SGHTA, CDR2 FQGNSA. This CDR3 has 15 residues. With 5 bases clipped from V and 0 bases from J, the junction kept 6 bases outside the gene matches. DNA of the CDR3: TGTGCCAGCAGCATAACGGGAGGGCCCTCCTACGAGCAGTACTTC. Its translation is CASSITGGPSYEQYF.

The rearrangement uses TRBV2 and TRBJ2-5; 9 bases are a match to TRBD1. Unmatched junction bases numbered 7, after V lost 6 bases and J lost 5 bases. Germline CDR1 SNHLY, CDR2 FYNNEI. This CDR3 is 14 amino acids long. The CDR3 reads CASSPQGASETQYF. Here the CDR3 DNA reads TGTGCCAGCAGCCCACAGGGGGCATCGGAGACCCAGTACTTC.

The V call is TRBV18, the J call TRBJ2-1; D possibly corresponds to TRBD2 (5 bases). Germline lookup yields CDR1 KGHSH and CDR2 LQKENI. The CDR3 covers 13 residues. V lost 3 bases and J lost 8, with 11 bases in between. CDR3 region: CASSPQTMDEQFF. Written as DNA, the CDR3 is TGTGCCAGCTCACCCCAGACTATGGATGAGCAGTTCTTC.

The CDR3 is CASSGSGVQPQHF. CDR3 DNA sequence: TGTGCCAGCAGTGGTTCGGGGGTTCAGCCCCAGCATTTT. V usage is TRBV28 and J usage is TRBJ1-5; perhaps TRBD1 as D (5 bases). The CDR3 length is 13 residues. The germline V gene has CDR1 MDHEN and CDR2 SYDVKM. Trimming pared 5 bases from V and 6 bases from J, leaving 11 bases between.

The genes are TRBV20-1 and TRBJ2-3; D may correspond to TRBD1 or TRBD2 (6 bases each). The CDR3 has 15 amino acids. Trimming pared 3 bases from V and 5 bases from J, leaving 18 bases between. Germline V gene sequence: CDR1 DFQATT, CDR2 SNEGSKA (reference sequence). The CDR3 reads CSASKGGVRIDTQYF. The DNA of the CDR3 is TGCAGTGCTAGCAAGGGGGGAGTCCGTATAGATACGCAGTATTTT.

The chain uses TRBV24-1 and TRBJ2-3; the D is unclear. Germline loops: CDR1 KGHDR, CDR2 SFDVKD. Trimming cost V 4 bases and J 10 bases, with 11 bases left between them. This CDR3 has 12 residues. The CDR3 sequence: CATSESTLAQYF. Here the CDR3 DNA reads TGTGCCACCAGTGAGTCGACGCTGGCGCAGTATTTT.

The J gene is TRBJ2-6, the V gene TRBV19; no firm D call. The CDR3 loop spans 15 amino acids. V was clipped by 6 bases and J by 0 bases, with 9 bases between them. Germline assignment: CDR1 LNHDA and CDR2 SQIVND (reference sequence). CDR3 residues: CASRDLGSGANVLTF. Here the CDR3 DNA reads TGTGCCAGTAGGGACCTAGGCTCTGGGGCCAACGTCCTGACTTTC.

This clonotype was counted between two and nine times. The V gene is TRBV4-2, the J gene TRBJ2-2; 7 nucleotides line up with TRBD2. Germline V CDR1 and CDR2: LGHNA, YNFKEQ. The junction had 6 bases not matched to a gene; V was cut back by 5 bases and J by 3 bases. The CDR3 is made up of 15 amino acids. CDR3 DNA sequence: TGTGCCAGCAGCTCCGGGGCGGGGGACACCGGGGAGCTGTTTTTT. It encodes CASSSGAGDTGELFF.

The J gene is TRBJ2-5, the V gene TRBV12-3 or TRBV12-4; weak D call: TRBD1 (5 bases). This CDR3 is 15 amino acids long. The germline V and J ends were trimmed by 5 bases and 2 bases, with 15 bases remaining between them. The CDR3 DNA reads as TGTGCCAGCAGTCCCGGACAAAAGATACAAGAGACCCAGTACTTC. Protein sequence: CASSPGQKIQETQYF.

The chain has TRBV5-1 and TRBJ2-2; D unclear. This CDR3 comprises 16 residues. Germline loops: CDR1 SGHRS, CDR2 YFSETQ. V lost 2 bases to trimming and J lost 0 bases, with 11 bases between them. CDR3 coding DNA: TGCGCCAGCAGCTTTCCCGGCAGCGCGAACACCGGGGAGCTGTTTTTT. It translates to CASSFPGSANTGELFF.

The chain employs TRBV30 and TRBJ2-3; D tentatively fits TRBD1 or TRBD2 (5 bases each). CDR3 length: 13 amino acids. V was clipped by 8 bases and J by 5 bases, with 17 bases between them. CDR1 is GTSNPN and CDR2 is SVGIG in the germline V gene (reference sequence). The chain's CDR3 is CAAARDHQDTQYF. The CDR3, as DNA: TGTGCCGCGGCCCGGGACCACCAAGATACGCAGTATTTT.

With respect to this clonotype: One end of the junction is discordant with germline, which a read error may explain. V is TRBV10-3 and J is TRBJ2-2, with TRBD2 as a possible D gene (6 bases). The CDR3 contains 13 residues. CDR1 and CDR2 (germline): ENHRY, SYGVKD. The CDR3 protein is CASSGLSTGELFF. Written as DNA, the CDR3 is TGTGCCAGCTCGGGACTGAGCACCGGAGAGCTGTTTTTT.

The chain has TRBV13 and TRBJ2-2, with D perhaps matching TRBD1 or TRBD2 (6 bases each). CDR3 length: 16 residues. Looked up from germline, CDR1 is PRHDT and CDR2 is FYEKMQ (reference sequence). V lost 5 bases and J lost 6, with 19 bases in between. The CDR3, as DNA: TGTGCCAGCAGCCCCAGGAGGGGGTTAGTTTCCGGGGAGCTGTTTTTT. Amino acids: CASSPRRGLVSGELFF.

This clonotype was seen only a few times. The gene calls are TRBV11-2 and TRBJ2-1, with 8 positions matching TRBD2. V shed 2 bases, J shed 2 bases, and the junction held 11 bases outside the gene matches. Looked up from germline, CDR1 is SGHAT and CDR2 is FQNNGV. The CDR3 is 18 residues long. The CDR3 DNA reads TGTGCCAGCAGCTTAAGGGCCCTAGCGGGCGACGCCTACAATGAGCAGTTCTTC. Amino acids: CASSLRALAGDAYNEQFF. The full variable domain, its missing parts supplied by reference TRBV11-2 and TRBJ2-1, is EAGVAQSPRYKIIEKRQSVAFWCNPISGHATLYWYQQILGQGPKLLIQFQNNGVVDDSQLPKDRFSAERLKGVDSTLKIQPAKLEDSAVYLCASSLRALAGDAYNEQFFGPGTRLTVL.

The V and J genes are TRBV20-1 and TRBJ1-1; D uncertain. CDR3 length: 14 amino acids. The germline gives CDR1 DFQATT, CDR2 SNEGSKA (reference sequence). Between the trimmed V and J ends, which lost 0 bases and 4 bases, there was a span of 12 bases. CDR3 sequence: CSARDGSLGTEAFF. The DNA for the CDR3 is TGCAGTGCTAGAGATGGGAGTTTAGGCACTGAAGCTTTCTTT.

This chain uses TRBV6-2 or TRBV6-3 with TRBJ2-7, with a possible D match to TRBD1 (5 bases). Trimming stripped 5 bases from V and 1 base from J, with 12 bases between. The CDR3 runs to 14 residues. CDR1 is MNHEY and CDR2 is SVGEGT in the germline V gene. This chain's CDR3 is CASSHRSGSYEQYF. The CDR3 DNA follows: TGTGCCAGCAGTCACCGTTCAGGGTCCTACGAGCAGTACTTC.

The rearrangement joins TRBV20-1 to TRBJ2-3, with 9 bases matching TRBD1. Trimming removed 7 bases from V and 3 bases from J; junction bases left unmatched: 14. Germline V gene lookup returns CDR1 DFQATT and CDR2 SNEGSKA (reference sequence). The CDR3 has 16 amino acids. This CDR3 reads CSGMPMDRGPTDTQYF. CDR3 DNA: TGCAGTGGAATGCCCATGGACAGGGGCCCAACAGATACGCAGTATTTT.

This clonotype has only a few counts. The V and J genes are TRBV12-3 or TRBV12-4 and TRBJ2-3; 14 bases are shared with TRBD2. The CDR3 is 18 amino acids. The ends lost 5 bases at V and 4 bases at J; junction bases unmatched: 11. CDR3 sequence: CASSVGTSGRTSPDTQYF. In nucleotides, the CDR3 is TGTGCCAGCAGTGTAGGGACTAGCGGGAGAACAAGCCCAGATACGCAGTATTTT.

Only a few counts were recorded for this clonotype. The chain has TRBV6-5 and TRBJ2-1; tentatively, D is TRBD1 (6 bases). The CDR3 consists of 16 residues. Per germline, CDR1 MNHEY and CDR2 SVGAGI. Trimming stripped 0 bases from V and 6 bases from J, with 15 bases between. CDR3 bases: TGTGCCAGCAGTTACTCGATAGGGGGTGGCCGCAATGAGCAGTTCTTC. Encoded protein: CASSYSIGGGRNEQFF.

This clonotype was picked up many times. This chain joins TRBV5-5 and TRBJ2-2; the D is unclear. The CDR3 is 14 residues long. Trimming took off 4 bases at V and 5 bases at J, with 12 bases between the two ends. Germline CDR1 is SGHKS and CDR2 is YYEKEE (reference sequence). CDR3 protein: CASSRDTATGELFF. CDR3 in DNA: TGTGCCAGCAGCCGCGACACGGCGACCGGGGAGCTGTTTTTT.

V and J are TRBV12-3 or TRBV12-4 and TRBJ2-2; no clear D. Between the trimmed V and J ends, which lost 6 bases and 1 base, there was a span of 9 bases. The CDR3 is 14 residues long. The CDR3 loop reads CASSTFLNTGELFF. For the CDR3, the DNA is TGTGCCAGCAGCACGTTTTTGAACACCGGGGAGCTGTTTTTT.

This clonotype was detected once. V and J are TRBV10-3 and TRBJ2-7; D may be TRBD2 (5 bases). CDR1 is ENHRY, CDR2 SYGVKD, per germline. CDR3 size: 16 residues. The V gene lost 6 bases and the J gene lost 2 bases, with 20 bases spanning the gap. CDR3 sequence: CAISPADRLNAYEQYF. As DNA, the CDR3 is TGTGCCATCAGCCCAGCGGACCGGCTAAACGCCTACGAGCAGTACTTC.

This rearrangement joins TRBV20-1 to TRBJ2-5, with 9 nucleotides matching TRBD2. Germline trimming cut 1 base from V and 5 bases from J; bases unmatched to any gene: 2. The CDR3 totals 13 residues. Per germline, CDR1 DFQATT and CDR2 SNEGSKA (reference sequence). The CDR3 DNA reads TGCAGTGCTAGAGCGAGCGGGAGGGAGACCCAGTACTTC. It specifies CSARASGRETQYF.

This clonotype has ten or more counts. The chain is built from TRBV7-2 and TRBJ2-1; no clear D gene. This CDR3 spans 16 amino acids. V shed 5 bases and J shed 0 bases, with 14 bases lying between them. The germline CDR1 and CDR2 sequences are SGHTA and FQGNSA. The CDR3 is CASSPQPRSSYNEQFF. The CDR3 bases are TGTGCCAGCAGCCCCCAACCGAGGAGCTCCTACAATGAGCAGTTCTTC.

In its sample, this clonotype was seen a few times. V usage is TRBV6-2 or TRBV6-3 and J usage is TRBJ2-7; 7 bases are a match to TRBD2. CDR1 is MNHEY and CDR2 is SVGEGT in the germline V gene. V gave up 6 bases and J gave up 2 bases; unmatched junction bases: 4. The CDR3 sequence is 13 residues long. The CDR3 region is CASRTSATYEQYF. The CDR3 DNA follows: TGTGCCAGCAGAACTAGCGCGACCTACGAGCAGTACTTC.

This clonotype was counted only a few times. This sequence joins TRBV27 and TRBJ2-1; the D is unclear. The germline V gene has CDR1 MNHEY and CDR2 SMNVEV (reference sequence). There are 11 residues in the CDR3. Trimming shortened V by 10 bases and J by 2 bases, and 6 bases separated the two germline ends. CDR3 loop: CATQTYNEQFF. The CDR3 DNA reads as TGTGCCACTCAGACCTACAATGAGCAGTTCTTC.

This chain connects TRBV5-4 to TRBJ2-5, with TRBD1 matching over 7 bases. Trimming removed 1 base from V and 3 bases from J; junction bases left unmatched: 3. Germline CDR1 SGHNT, CDR2 YYREEE (reference sequence). The CDR3 length is 14 residues. This chain's CDR3 is CASSLTGAKETQYF. CDR3 coding DNA: TGTGCCAGCAGCTTGACAGGGGCGAAAGAGACCCAGTACTTC. Drawing the rest from reference TRBV5-4 and TRBJ2-5, the complete variable domain is ETGVTQSPTHLIKTRGQQVTLRCSSQSGHNTVSWYQQALGQGPQFIFQYYREEENGRGNFPPRFSGLQFPNYSSELNVNALELDDSALYLCASSLTGAKETQYFGPGTRLLVL.